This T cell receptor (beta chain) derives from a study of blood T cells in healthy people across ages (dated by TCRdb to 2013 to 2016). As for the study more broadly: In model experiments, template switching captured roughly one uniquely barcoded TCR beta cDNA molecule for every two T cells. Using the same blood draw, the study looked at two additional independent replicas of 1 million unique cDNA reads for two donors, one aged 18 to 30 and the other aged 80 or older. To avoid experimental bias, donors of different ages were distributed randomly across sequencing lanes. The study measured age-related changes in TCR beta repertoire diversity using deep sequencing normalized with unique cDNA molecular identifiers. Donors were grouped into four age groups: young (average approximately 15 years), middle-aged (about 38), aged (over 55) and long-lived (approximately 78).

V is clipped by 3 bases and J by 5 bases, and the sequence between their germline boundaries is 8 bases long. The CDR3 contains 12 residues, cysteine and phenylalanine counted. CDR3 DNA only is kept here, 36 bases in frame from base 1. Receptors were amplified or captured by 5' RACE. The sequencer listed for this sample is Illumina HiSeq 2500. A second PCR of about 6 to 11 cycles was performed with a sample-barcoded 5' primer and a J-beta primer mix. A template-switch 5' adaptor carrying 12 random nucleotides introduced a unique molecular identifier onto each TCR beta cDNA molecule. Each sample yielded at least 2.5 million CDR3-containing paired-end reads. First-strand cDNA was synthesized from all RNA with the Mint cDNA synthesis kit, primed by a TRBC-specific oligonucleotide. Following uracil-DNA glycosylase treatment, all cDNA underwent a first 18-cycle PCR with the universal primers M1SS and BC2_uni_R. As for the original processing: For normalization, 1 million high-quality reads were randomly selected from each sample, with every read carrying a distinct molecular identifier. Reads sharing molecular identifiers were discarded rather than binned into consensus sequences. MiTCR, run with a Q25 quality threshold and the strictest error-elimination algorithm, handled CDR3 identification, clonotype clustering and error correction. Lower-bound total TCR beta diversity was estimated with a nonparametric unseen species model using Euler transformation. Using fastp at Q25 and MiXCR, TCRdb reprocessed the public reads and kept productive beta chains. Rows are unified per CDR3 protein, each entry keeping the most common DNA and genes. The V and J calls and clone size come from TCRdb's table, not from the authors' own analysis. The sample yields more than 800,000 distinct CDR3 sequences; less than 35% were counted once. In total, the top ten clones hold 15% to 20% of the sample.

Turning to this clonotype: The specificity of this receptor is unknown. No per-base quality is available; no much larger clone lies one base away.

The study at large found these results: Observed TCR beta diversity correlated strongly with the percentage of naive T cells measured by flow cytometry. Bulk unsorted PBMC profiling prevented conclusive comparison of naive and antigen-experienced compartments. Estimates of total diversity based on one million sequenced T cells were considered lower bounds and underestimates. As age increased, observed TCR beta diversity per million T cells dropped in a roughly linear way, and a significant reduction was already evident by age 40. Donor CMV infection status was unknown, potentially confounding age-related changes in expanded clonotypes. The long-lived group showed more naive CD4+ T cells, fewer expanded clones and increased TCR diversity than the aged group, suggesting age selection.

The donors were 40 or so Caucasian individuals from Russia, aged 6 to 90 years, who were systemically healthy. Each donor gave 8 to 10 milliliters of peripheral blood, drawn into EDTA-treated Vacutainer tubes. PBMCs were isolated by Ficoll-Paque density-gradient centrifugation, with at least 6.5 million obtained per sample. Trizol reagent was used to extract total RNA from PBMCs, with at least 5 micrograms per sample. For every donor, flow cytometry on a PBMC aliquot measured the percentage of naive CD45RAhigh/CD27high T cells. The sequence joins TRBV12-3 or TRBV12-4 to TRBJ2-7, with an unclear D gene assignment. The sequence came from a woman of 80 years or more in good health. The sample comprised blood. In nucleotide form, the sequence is TGTGCCAGCAGTTTGTTCCCAAACGAGCAGTACTTC. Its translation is CASSLFPNEQYF.